Sequencing of this TCR beta chain was carried out in a study of blood T cells in healthy people across ages. The extraction recovered at least 5.5 micrograms of total RNA per sample. The CDR3 length is 15 residues. V lost 6 bases, J lost 3 bases, and 18 bases lay in between. From germline, CDR1 is MNHEY and CDR2 SMNVEV (reference sequence). The use of a sample-barcoded 5' primer and a J-beta primer mix characterized a second PCR of roughly 7 to 12 cycles. TCRdb reanalysed the 5' RACE reads using MiXCR and keeps one entry per CDR3 protein. Of 380,000 or so distinct CDR3 sequences listed, 45% to 60% were seen once; the top ten hold over 40%.

The source material was blood. This clonotype was sampled from a man between 60 and 75 years old in good health. V usage is TRBV27 and J usage is TRBJ2-7; TRBD2 is a possible D gene (6 bases). CDR3 bases: TGTGCCAGCAGGACCCGGGACTCCTCTTTCTACGAGCAGTACTTC. It codes for CASRTRDSSFYEQYF.